This passage covers 3 T cell receptor beta chains from one sample sequenced in a study of cytomegalovirus exposure and HLA in healthy donors. The PCR made use of 60 Vbeta and 13 Jbeta primers. Assay: immunoSEQ multiplex PCR; the TCRdb copy retains only in-frame clones and omits some. The sample shows some 200,000 clones, around 75% of them seen only once. Sample: PBMCs. Receptors were obtained from a middle-aged man in good health and CMV-seropositive.

This clone has more than one count but fewer than ten. The rearrangement links TRBV19 to TRBJ1-3; TRBD1 matches at 7 bases. The V and J ends lost 8 bases and 3 bases, in that order; junction bases with no gene match: 10. Germline CDR1 is LNHDA and CDR2 is SQIVND (reference sequence). There are 15 residues in the CDR3. CDR3 protein: CASQPGQIFGNTIYF. In DNA form, the CDR3 reads TGTGCCAGTCAGCCGGGACAGATTTTTGGAAACACCATATATTTT.

The chain has TRBV6-5 and TRBJ1-1; D is ambiguous. Germline V gene sequence: CDR1 MNHEY, CDR2 SVGAGI. V was pared by 8 bases and J by 7 bases, with 23 bases between. The CDR3 loop spans 15 amino acids. The CDR3 reads CASCCVTGSAGEAFF. Written as DNA, the CDR3 is TGTGCCAGCTGTTGTGTGACTGGTTCGGCTGGTGAAGCTTTCTTT.

V usage is TRBV4-3 and J usage is TRBJ2-2, with TRBD2 identical over 9 bases. The J segment lost 0 bases and the V segment lost 0 bases, leaving 5 bases of the junction unmatched. The CDR3 is 18 amino acids. From germline, CDR1 is LGHNA and CDR2 YSLEER. This CDR3 reads CASSQDRLAGSNTGELFF. DNA of the CDR3: TGCGCCAGCAGCCAAGATAGGCTAGCGGGGTCGAACACCGGGGAGCTGTTTTTT.